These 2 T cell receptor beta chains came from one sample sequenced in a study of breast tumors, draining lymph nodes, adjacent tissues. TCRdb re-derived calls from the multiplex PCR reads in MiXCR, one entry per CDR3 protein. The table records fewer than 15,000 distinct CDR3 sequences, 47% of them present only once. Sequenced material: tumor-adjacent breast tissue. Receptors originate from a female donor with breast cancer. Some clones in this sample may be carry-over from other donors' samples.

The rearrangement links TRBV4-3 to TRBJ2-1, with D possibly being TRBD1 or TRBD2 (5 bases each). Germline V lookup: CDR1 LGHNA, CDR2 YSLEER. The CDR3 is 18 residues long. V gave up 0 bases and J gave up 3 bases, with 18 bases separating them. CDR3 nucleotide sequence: TGCGCCAGCAGCCAAGAGGAAGGGGAAGACTACCACTACAATGAGCAGTTCTTC. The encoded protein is CASSQEEGEDYHYNEQFF.

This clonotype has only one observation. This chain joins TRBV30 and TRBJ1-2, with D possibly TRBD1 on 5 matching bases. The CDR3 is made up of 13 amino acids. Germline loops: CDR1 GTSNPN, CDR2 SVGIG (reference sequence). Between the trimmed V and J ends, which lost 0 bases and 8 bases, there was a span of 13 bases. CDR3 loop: CAWSVGDSWGYTF. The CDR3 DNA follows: TGTGCCTGGAGTGTAGGGGATTCTTGGGGCTACACCTTC.